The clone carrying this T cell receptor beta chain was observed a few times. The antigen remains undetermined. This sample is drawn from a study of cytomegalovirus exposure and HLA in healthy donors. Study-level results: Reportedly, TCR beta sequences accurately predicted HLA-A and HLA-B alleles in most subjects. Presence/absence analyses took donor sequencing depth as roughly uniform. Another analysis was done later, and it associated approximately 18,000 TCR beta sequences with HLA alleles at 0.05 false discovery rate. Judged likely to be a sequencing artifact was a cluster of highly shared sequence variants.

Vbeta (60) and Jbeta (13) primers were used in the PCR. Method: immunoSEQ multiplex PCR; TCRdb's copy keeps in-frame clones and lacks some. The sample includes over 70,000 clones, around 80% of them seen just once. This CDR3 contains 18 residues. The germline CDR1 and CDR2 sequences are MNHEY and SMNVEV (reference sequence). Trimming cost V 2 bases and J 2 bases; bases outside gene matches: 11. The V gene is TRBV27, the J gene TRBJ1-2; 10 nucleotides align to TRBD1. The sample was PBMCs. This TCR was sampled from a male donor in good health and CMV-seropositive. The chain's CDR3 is CASSLDPRQGAGNYGYTF. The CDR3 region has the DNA TGTGCCAGCAGTTTAGACCCTCGACAGGGGGCAGGAAACTATGGCTACACCTTC.